This T cell receptor (beta chain) was identified during a study of cytomegalovirus exposure and HLA in healthy donors. This clone is a singleton in its sample. No antigen is known for it. The table came from immunoSEQ multiplex PCR; TCRdb's copy has only in-frame clones and leaves some out. The sample includes some 56,000 clones, 85% to 95% of them seen just once. The study drew the donors from its approximately 110-subject validation cohort, separate from the 666-subject first cohort. General study results and limits: A few chains linked to CMV were shown in vitro to be specific for CMV antigens. The study put 150 to 200 TCR beta chains on its list as cytomegalovirus-associated.

This CDR3 has 13 residues. Trimming removed 0 bases from V and 0 bases from J, with 3 bases in between. Germline V gives CDR1 SGDLS, CDR2 YYNGEE. The chain uses TRBV9 and TRBJ2-5; D remains unclear. The clonotype comes from a woman aged 18-29 years in good health and CMV-seropositive. The sequencing input was PBMCs. CDR3: CASSVGDQETQYF. DNA for the CDR3: TGTGCCAGCAGCGTAGGCGACCAAGAGACCCAGTACTTC.